Listed below are T cell receptor beta chains from one sample, sequenced in a study of CD8+ T cells in alopecia areata. Clones were sequenced by immunoSEQ multiplex PCR, and TCRdb holds only the in-frame ones, with some missing. The sample consists of a few hundred thousand clones, more than 30% of them appearing once. The specimen was CD4+ T cells sorted from blood, collected between weeks 30 and 35, from a patient treated with tofacitinib. The source is a human donor with alopecia areata. The CDR3 runs from the conserved cysteine through the conserved F or W. The order of the fields is D gene, clone size, CDR3 length, J gene, V gene, CDR3 protein, CDR3 DNA. A D gene is named only where the DNA matches it firmly. Expanded clones get a size class; other rows say once, few or many, or leave the size out.

. . 13 TRBJ1-1 TRBV29-1 CSVERGTNTEAFF TGCAGCGTTGAGAGGGGGACGAACACTGAAGCTTTCTTT
. few 13 TRBJ2-1 TRBV9 CASSAQGWLQKFF TGTGCCAGCAGCGCACAAGGTTGGCTCCAAAAGTTCTTC
. . 13 TRBJ2-4 TRBV5-4 CASSLPTVNIQYF TGTGCCAGCAGCTTACCTACAGTAAACATTCAGTACTTC
. . 13 TRBJ1-2 TRBV28 CASSFGGIYGYTF TGTGCCAGCAGTTTTGGGGGGATCTATGGCTACACCTTC
. few 12 TRBJ2-1 TRBV29-1 CSVVSTSDEQFF TGCAGCGTTGTTAGTACTTCCGATGAGCAGTTCTTC
. . 14 TRBJ1-4 TRBV4-1 CASSQTGLYEKLFF TGCGCCAGCAGCCAAACAGGGTTGTACGAAAAACTGTTTTTT
TRBD2 . 12 TRBJ2-1 TRBV29-1 CSVEREYDEQFF TGCAGCGTGGAGCGGGAGTATGATGAGCAGTTCTTC
TRBD1 . 13 TRBJ1-1 TRBV2 CASSGQGGTEAFF TGTGCCAGCAGCGGACAGGGAGGGACTGAAGCTTTCTTT
. few 14 TRBJ1-2 TRBV5-8 CASSLGQLNYGYTF TGTGCCAGCAGCTTGGGACAACTAAACTATGGCTACACCTTC
TRBD1 . 16 TRBJ1-3 TRBV9 CASSPGQALAGNTIYF TGTGCCAGCAGCCCGGGACAGGCCCTGGCTGGAAACACCATATATTTT
. . 14 TRBJ2-5 TRBV9 CASSRGRGAETQYF TGTGCCAGCAGTCGAGGGAGAGGGGCAGAGACCCAGTACTTC
. . 15 TRBJ2-3 TRBV5-4 CASSLESLLLNTQYF TGTGCCAGCAGCTTGGAAAGTCTTCTCCTGAATACGCAGTATTTT
. . 11 TRBJ2-7 TRBV5-6 CASSKFYEQYF TGTGCCAGCAGCAAATTCTACGAGCAGTACTTC
. . 11 TRBJ1-4 TRBV30 CAWRNNEKLFF TGTGCCTGGAGAAATAATGAAAAACTGTTTTTT
. few 13 TRBJ2-2 TRBV7-6 CASATTWTGELFF TGTGCCAGCGCCACCACCTGGACCGGGGAGCTGTTTTTT
. . 12 TRBJ1-1 TRBV30 CAPGGVNTEAFF TGTGCCCCGGGGGGGGTGAACACTGAAGCTTTCTTT
. . 12 TRBJ1-2 TRBV2 CASSEAGNGYTF TGTGCCAGCAGTGAAGCGGGGAATGGCTACACCTTC
TRBD1 . 15 TRBJ2-5 TRBV4-1 CASGQEYRGRVTQYF TGCGCCAGCGGCCAAGAATACAGGGGGCGCGTGACCCAGTACTTC
. few 15 TRBJ1-1 TRBV7-9 CASSLADRMNTEAFF TGTGCCAGCAGCTTAGCCGACAGGATGAACACTGAAGCTTTCTTT
. few 12 TRBJ1-2 TRBV29-1 CGMTGVASGYTF TGCGGCATGACGGGAGTAGCCAGTGGCTACACCTTC
. . 13 TRBJ2-3 TRBV4-1 CASSQTATDTQYF TGCGCCAGCAGCCAAACCGCAACAGATACGCAGTATTTT
. . 16 TRBJ1-1 TRBV28 CASKAGRGLGNTEAFF TGTGCCAGCAAAGCGGGACGGGGGCTGGGGAACACTGAAGCTTTCTTT
TRBD2 few 15 TRBJ2-3 TRBV30 CAWGQRGTGSGTQYF TGTGCCTGGGGACAGCGGGGGACCGGTTCCGGTACGCAGTATTTT
TRBD2 once 15 TRBJ2-2 TRBV2 CASSELAGVAGELFF TGTGCCAGCAGTGAATTAGCGGGAGTGGCCGGGGAGCTGTTTTTT
. many 16 TRBJ2-3 TRBV7-8 CASSLAGQISTDTQYF TGTGCCAGCAGCTTAGCAGGGCAAATAAGCACAGATACGCAGTATTTT
TRBD1 . 16 TRBJ2-2 TRBV5-6 CASSLPRGRGTGELFF TGTGCCAGCAGCTTGCCCAGGGGGCGCGGCACCGGGGAGCTGTTTTTT
. . 14 TRBJ2-1 TRBV5-1 CASPTGLLSDEQFF TGCGCCAGCCCAACCGGGTTGCTCTCCGATGAGCAGTTCTTC
. . 14 TRBJ2-3 TRBV11-3 CASSLAGDTDTQYF TGTGCCAGCAGCTTAGCGGGAGATACAGATACGCAGTATTTT
. . 13 TRBJ2-1 TRBV18 CASSPDSGNEQFF TGTGCCAGCTCACCCGACTCGGGGAATGAGCAGTTCTTC
. . 13 TRBJ2-3 TRBV30 CAWSPGDRDTQYF TGTGCCTGGTCCCCCGGGGATCGAGATACGCAGTATTTT
TRBD1 . 14 TRBJ1-2 TRBV19 CASSFLTGESGYTF TGTGCCAGTAGTTTCCTGACAGGGGAAAGTGGCTACACCTTC
. . 14 TRBJ1-2 TRBV28 CASTPGVRVYGYTF TGTGCCAGCACCCCGGGCGTGAGAGTCTATGGCTACACCTTC
. . 13 TRBJ2-5 TRBV2 CASSAQAEETQYF TGTGCCAGCAGTGCACAGGCGGAAGAGACCCAGTACTTC
TRBD1 many 18 TRBJ2-2 TRBV7-9 CATHRPTGTGANTGELFF TGTGCCACACATAGACCAACCGGGACAGGGGCGAACACCGGGGAGCTGTTTTTT
TRBD2 . 16 TRBJ2-5 TRBV7-3 CASSLRASGMQETQYF TGTGCCAGCAGCTTAAGGGCTAGCGGTATGCAAGAGACCCAGTACTTC
. few 13 TRBJ2-7 TRBV10-2 CASSGVGTYEQYF TGCGCCAGCAGCGGGGTCGGAACTTACGAGCAGTACTTC
TRBD2 . 17 TRBJ2-1 TRBV4-1 CASSQGLAGPSYNEQFF TGCGCCAGCAGCCAAGGACTAGCGGGGCCCTCCTACAATGAGCAGTTCTTC
. . 16 TRBJ2-3 TRBV18 CASSPGSWLGTDTQYF TGTGCCAGCTCACCCGGTTCTTGGCTCGGCACAGATACGCAGTATTTT